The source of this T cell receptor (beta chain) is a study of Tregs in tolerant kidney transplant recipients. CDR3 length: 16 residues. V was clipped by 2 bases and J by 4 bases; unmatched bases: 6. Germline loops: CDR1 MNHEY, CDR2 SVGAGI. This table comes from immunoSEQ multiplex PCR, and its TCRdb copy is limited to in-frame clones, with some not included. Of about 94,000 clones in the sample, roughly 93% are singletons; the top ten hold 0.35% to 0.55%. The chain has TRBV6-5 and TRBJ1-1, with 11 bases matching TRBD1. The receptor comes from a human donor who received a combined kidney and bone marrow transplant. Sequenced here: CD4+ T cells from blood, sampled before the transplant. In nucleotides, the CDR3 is TGTGCCAGCAGTTACGGGAGGGACAGGGGGGGCACTGAAGCTTTCTTT. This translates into CASSYGRDRGGTEAFF.